This T cell receptor (beta chain) was found in a study of blood T cell repertoires in COVID-19. At the level of the study: There were acute and convalescent COVID-19 samples, and they came from the United States, Italy and Spain. In each case, the material was cDNA or gDNA derived from T cells, B-cell-depleted T cells, or PBMCs.

Using immunoSEQ multiplex PCR, the repertoire was profiled, and TCRdb retains in-frame clones only, with some absent. The table shows 250,000 to 350,000 clones, with 70% to 90% occurring only once. The germline V and J ends were trimmed by 4 bases and 10 bases, with 21 bases remaining between them. CDR3 size: 16 residues. The germline CDR1 and CDR2 sequences are SGDLS and YYNGEE. The chain couples TRBV9 to TRBJ1-6; D gene unclear. This TCR was recovered from a woman aged 55-75 years with acute or convalescent COVID-19. Material: peripheral blood. Written as DNA, the CDR3 is TGTGCCAGCAGCCGCCTAGACGGACGGACTGGGTCACCCCTCCACTTT. It codes for CASSRLDGRTGSPLHF.